This TCR beta chain was sequenced for a study of blood T cells in healthy people across ages. The table lists this clonotype with a few counts. Antigen unknown. Whole-study results and caveats: Both higher diversity and more naive CD4+ cells marked long-lived donors when set against aged donors.

Every sample had a minimum of 7 million PBMCs isolated. The CDR3 runs 16 residues. Losses at the gene ends were 6 bases for V and 0 bases for J; bases not matched to a gene: 8. Primers used in a second PCR of roughly 7 to 12 cycles were a sample-barcoded 5' primer and a J-beta primer mix. TCRdb independently ran MiXCR on the 5' RACE reads; one entry per CDR3 protein. The sample holds about 320,000 distinct CDR3 sequences, 25% to 30% seen once. This chain links TRBV12-3 or TRBV12-4 with TRBJ2-5, with 9 bases lining up with TRBD2. This clonotype was sampled from a woman between 70 and 85 years old in good health. The source material was blood. Here the CDR3 reads CASSPGASGNQETQYF. CDR3 nucleotides: TGTGCCAGCAGCCCCGGGGCTAGCGGGAACCAAGAGACCCAGTACTTC.